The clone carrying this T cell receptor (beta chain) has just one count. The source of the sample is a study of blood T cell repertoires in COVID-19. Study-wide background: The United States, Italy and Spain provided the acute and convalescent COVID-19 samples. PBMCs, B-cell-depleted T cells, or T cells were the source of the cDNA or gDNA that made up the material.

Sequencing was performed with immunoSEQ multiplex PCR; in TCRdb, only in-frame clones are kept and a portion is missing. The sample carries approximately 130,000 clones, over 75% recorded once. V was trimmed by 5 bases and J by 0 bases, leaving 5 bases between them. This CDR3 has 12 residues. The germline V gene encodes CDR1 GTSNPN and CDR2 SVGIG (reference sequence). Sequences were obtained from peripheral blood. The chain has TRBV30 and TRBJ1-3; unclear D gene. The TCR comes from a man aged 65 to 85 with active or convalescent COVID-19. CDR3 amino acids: CAWGYSGNTIYF. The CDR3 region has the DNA TGTGCCTGGGGGTACTCTGGAAACACCATATATTTT.